The 3 T cell receptor beta chains reported below all come from one sample, sequenced in a study of cytomegalovirus exposure and HLA in healthy donors. Profiling relied on immunoSEQ multiplex PCR, and the TCRdb table lists in-frame clones only, not all of them. The sample yields over 110,000 clones, around nine tenths seen once. The sequenced material came from PBMCs. These receptors were collected from a man aged 18-30 years in good health and CMV-seropositive.

The rearrangement links TRBV5-1 to TRBJ1-2, with a possible D match to TRBD1 (6 bases). The V and J ends lost 1 base and 4 bases respectively, with 11 bases between them. The CDR3 runs 14 residues. CDR1 is SGHRS, CDR2 YFSETQ, per germline. The CDR3 sequence is CASSLRQDAYGYTF. DNA for the CDR3: TGCGCCAGCAGCTTGCGACAGGATGCCTATGGCTACACCTTC.

V usage is TRBV5-1 and J usage is TRBJ2-5; D gene unclear. V dropped 6 bases and J dropped 2 bases, with 8 bases sitting between them. The CDR3 is made up of 12 amino acids. Germline CDR1 reads SGHRS; CDR2 reads YFSETQ. The CDR3 DNA reads TGCGCCAGCACATCAAAACAAGAGACCCAGTACTTC. Translation gives CASTSKQETQYF. The full variable domain, its missing parts supplied by reference TRBV5-1 and TRBJ2-5, is KAGVTQTPRYLIKTRGQQVTLSCSPISGHRSVSWYQQTPGQGLQFLFEYFSETQRNKGNFPGRFSGRQFSNSRSEMNVSTLELGDSALYLCASTSKQETQYFGPGTRLLVL.

The chain uses TRBV7-8 and TRBJ2-4; 8 nucleotides align to TRBD2. Germline V lookup: CDR1 SGHVS, CDR2 FQNEAQ. V lost 5 bases to trimming and J lost 8 bases; unmatched junction nucleotides: 14. This CDR3 has 16 residues. The CDR3 region is CASSPLRFEREYIQYF. The DNA for the CDR3 is TGTGCCAGCAGCCCCCTTAGATTTGAGCGGGAGTACATTCAGTACTTC.